A single sample is the source of the 23 T cell receptor beta chains below, sequenced in a study of blood T cell repertoires in COVID-19. Assay: immunoSEQ multiplex PCR; the TCRdb copy retains only in-frame clones and omits some. This repertoire shows some 140,000 clones, roughly 72% found once; its top ten account for 10% to 11%. The sequenced sample was peripheral blood. The origin of the receptors is a human donor in a cohort sampled during active COVID-19.

This rearrangement joins TRBV18 to TRBJ1-1, with 9 bases lining up with TRBD1. Per germline, CDR1 KGHSH and CDR2 LQKENI. Trimming at V came to 4 bases and at J to 0 bases, leaving 9 bases not matched to a gene. The CDR3 consists of 17 residues. In nucleotides, the CDR3 is TGTGCCAGCTCACTTTCCTCCACAGGGGGCATGAACACTGAAGCTTTCTTT. Amino acid sequence: CASSLSSTGGMNTEAFF. The full variable domain, its missing parts supplied by reference TRBV18 and TRBJ1-1, is NAGVMQNPRHLVRRRGQEARLRCSPMKGHSHVYWYRQLPEEGLKFMVYLQKENIIDESGMPKERFSAEFPKEGPSILRIQQVVRGDSAAYFCASSLSSTGGMNTEAFFGQGTRLTVV.

V gene TRBV6-4 combines with J gene TRBJ1-3; a possible D gene is TRBD1 (5 bases). Germline V gene sequence: CDR1 MRHNA, CDR2 SNTAGT. The ends were cut back, 6 bases at V and 0 bases at J, with 12 bases in the middle. CDR3 length equals 15 residues. The CDR3 DNA sequence: TGTGCCAGCAGATCGTGGGGCCGCTCTGGAAACACCATATATTTT. Amino acids: CASRSWGRSGNTIYF.

The genes are TRBV5-1 and TRBJ2-5, with 7 bases fitting TRBD1. V was clipped by 4 bases and J by 5 bases; unmatched bases: 11. This CDR3 region has 15 residues. CDR1 and CDR2 (germline): SGHRS, YFSETQ. CDR3 sequence reads: CASSVRQGSPETQYF. The CDR3 DNA is TGCGCCAGCAGCGTAAGACAGGGTTCACCGGAGACCCAGTACTTC.

The chain couples TRBV18 to TRBJ2-1, with 13 positions matching TRBD2. Germline values: CDR1 KGHSH, CDR2 LQKENI. The CDR3 has 15 amino acids. J was trimmed by 7 bases and V by 2 bases; bases with no gene match: 2. This CDR3 is CASSPGLAGENEQFF. The CDR3 DNA follows: TGTGCCAGCTCACCAGGACTAGCGGGGGAGAATGAGCAGTTCTTC.

The chain carries TRBV29-1 and TRBJ1-3; D is possibly TRBD1 (6 bases). Trimming cost V 5 bases and J 4 bases, with 12 bases left between them. Germline CDR1 and CDR2: SQVTM and ANQGSEA. This CDR3 comprises 13 residues. This chain's CDR3 is CSVRTALGNTIYF. The CDR3 DNA is TGCAGCGTTCGGACAGCCCTGGGAAACACCATATATTTT.

The genes are TRBV5-1 and TRBJ2-2; 9 nucleotides agree with TRBD2. CDR3 size: 16 residues. The junction had 7 bases not matched to a gene; V was cut back by 4 bases and J by 3 bases. Germline CDR1 and CDR2: SGHRS and YFSETQ. The CDR3 sequence: CASSLSGGRHTGELFF. The CDR3 DNA follows: TGCGCCAGCAGCCTTAGCGGGGGCAGACACACCGGGGAGCTGTTTTTT.

The V gene is TRBV7-9, the J gene TRBJ2-5, with TRBD2 identical over 11 bases. V gave up 1 base and J gave up 0 bases; unmatched junction bases: 4. CDR3 length: 17 residues. Per germline, CDR1 SEHNR and CDR2 FQNEAQ (reference sequence). As DNA, the CDR3 is TGTGCCAGCAGCTTAGGGGTGACTAGCGGGGACCAAGAGACCCAGTACTTC. It translates to CASSLGVTSGDQETQYF. Looking up the rest from reference TRBV7-9 and TRBJ2-5 gives the full variable domain: DTGVSQNPRHKITKRGQNVTFRCDPISEHNRLYWYRQTLGQGPEFLTYFQNEAQLEKSRLLSDRFSAERPKGSFSTLEIQRTEQGDSAMYLCASSLGVTSGDQETQYFGPGTRLLVL.

This clone showed up just once. The V gene is TRBV28, the J gene TRBJ1-2; D is perhaps TRBD1 (6 bases). Germline values: CDR1 MDHEN, CDR2 SYDVKM. CDR3 length: 15 amino acids. V was shortened by 2 bases and J by 0 bases, with 10 bases between the two germline ends. CDR3 protein: CASSLQGTPNYGYTF. CDR3 nucleotide sequence: TGTGCCAGCAGTTTACAGGGGACCCCTAACTATGGCTACACCTTC.

This clone has more than one count but fewer than ten. The chain has TRBV5-1 and TRBJ2-7; the D is unclear. This CDR3 is 11 amino acids long. From germline, CDR1 is SGHRS and CDR2 YFSETQ. The V gene lost 6 bases and the J gene lost 1 base, with 5 bases spanning the gap. The CDR3 DNA is TGCGCCAGCACCCTTTCCTACGAGCAGTACTTC. This translates into CASTLSYEQYF.

The table lists this clone with a count of one. The chain has TRBV29-1 and TRBJ2-7, with 7 bases fitting TRBD1. Germline V gene data show CDR1 as SQVTM and CDR2 as ANQGSEA. The CDR3 extends over 12 amino acids. V gave up 3 bases and J gave up 9 bases; unmatched junction bases: 8. The CDR3 here is CSVDSAQGTQYF. CDR3 in DNA: TGCAGCGTTGATTCGGCACAGGGGACGCAGTACTTC.

This chain connects TRBV30 to TRBJ2-6, with TRBD1 matching over 10 bases. The CDR3 totals 16 residues. The junction had 10 bases not matched to a gene; V was cut back by 8 bases and J by 3 bases. CDR1 GTSNPN and CDR2 SVGIG come from the germline V gene (reference sequence). The CDR3 bases are TGTGCCGGAAACCGGGACAGGGGCTATGGGGCCAACGTCCTGACTTTC. Amino acids: CAGNRDRGYGANVLTF.

This clone was counted only a few times. The chain uses TRBV2 and TRBJ2-3, with 13 bases matching TRBD2. The germline V gene encodes CDR1 SNHLY and CDR2 FYNNEI. The CDR3 runs 15 residues. V was clipped by 7 bases and J by 4 bases; unmatched bases: 5. CDR3 in amino acids: CASIPLAGGADTQYF. The CDR3 region has the DNA TGTGCCAGCATCCCACTAGCGGGAGGGGCAGATACGCAGTATTTT.

The V and J genes are TRBV9 and TRBJ1-2, with a tentative D call TRBD1 (6 bases). Trimming removed 0 bases from V and 3 bases from J, with 9 bases in between. The CDR3 runs to 14 residues. Germline CDR1 reads SGDLS; CDR2 reads YYNGEE. The CDR3 DNA sequence: TGTGCCAGCAGCGTAGAAACAGGGCACTATGGCTACACCTTC. It codes for CASSVETGHYGYTF.

This chain connects TRBV28 to TRBJ2-7, with 7 bases lining up with TRBD1. The CDR3 extends over 13 amino acids. CDR1 MDHEN and CDR2 SYDVKM come from the germline V gene. The V gene end was trimmed by 7 bases and the J gene end by 2 bases; junction bases not matched to a gene: 5. The CDR3 loop is CASTRRGPYEQYF. The CDR3, as DNA: TGTGCCAGCACCCGTAGGGGGCCCTACGAGCAGTACTTC.

The rearrangement links TRBV7-6 to TRBJ2-3, with D hard to call. The CDR3 is made up of 14 amino acids. Per germline, CDR1 SGHVS and CDR2 FNYEAQ. Between the trimmed V and J ends, which lost 1 base and 1 base, there was a span of 6 bases. The CDR3 reads CASSLGPGTDTQYF. In DNA form, the CDR3 reads TGTGCCAGCAGCTTAGGGCCCGGCACAGATACGCAGTATTTT.

This clone was picked up one time. The chain employs TRBV27 and TRBJ2-7; 9 bases align to TRBD1. The CDR3 spans 15 residues. Trimming removed 5 bases from V and 6 bases from J; junction bases left unmatched: 11. Per germline, CDR1 MNHEY and CDR2 SMNVEV (reference sequence). CDR3 region: CASSIWGQGVGEQYF. In DNA form, the CDR3 reads TGTGCCAGCAGTATTTGGGGACAGGGTGTTGGCGAGCAGTACTTC.

The chain recombines TRBV6-1 with TRBJ2-2; weak D call: TRBD2 (6 bases). Trimming took 4 bases from V and 0 from J, leaving 15 bases between them. The germline V gene encodes CDR1 MNHNS and CDR2 SASEGT. The CDR3 runs 17 residues. CDR3 DNA sequence: TGTGCCAGCAGTGGCCCTCCGCGGGGAACGAACACCGGGGAGCTGTTTTTT. Its translation is CASSGPPRGTNTGELFF.

V and J are TRBV7-9 and TRBJ2-7; a possible D gene is TRBD1 (5 bases). Trimming left V 2 bases short and J 3 bases short, with 8 bases between. The CDR3 spans 13 residues. Germline V gives CDR1 SEHNR, CDR2 FQNEAQ (reference sequence). The CDR3 nucleotides are TGTGCCAGCAGCTTAAGGCAGGGCTACGAGCAGTACTTC. Its translation is CASSLRQGYEQYF.

The chain employs TRBV24-1 and TRBJ2-7, with D maybe TRBD1 (6 bases). Trimming took 6 bases from V and 4 from J, leaving 9 bases between them. CDR1 and CDR2 (germline): KGHDR, SFDVKD. The CDR3 is made up of 12 amino acids. The DNA for the CDR3 is TGTGCCACCAGTCAGGGGTCGTACGAGCAGTACTTC. Its translation: CATSQGSYEQYF.

The chain has TRBV5-1 and TRBJ1-2; 10 nucleotides agree with TRBD1. V shed 4 bases, J shed 3 bases, and the junction held 3 bases outside the gene matches. The germline V gene encodes CDR1 SGHRS and CDR2 YFSETQ. CDR3 length: 14 amino acids. CDR3 DNA: TGCGCCAGCAGCCTAGGACAGGGGGACTATGGCTACACCTTC. Protein sequence: CASSLGQGDYGYTF.

This clone was observed once. This chain links TRBV19 with TRBJ1-4; D possibly corresponds to TRBD1 (6 bases). The CDR3 spans 15 residues. V was shortened by 5 bases and J by 4 bases, with 14 bases between the two germline ends. Germline V CDR1 and CDR2: LNHDA, SQIVND (reference sequence). This CDR3 is CASSFLRDNNEKLFF. The CDR3 DNA reads TGTGCCAGTAGTTTCCTCCGGGACAATAATGAAAAACTGTTTTTT.

The chain employs TRBV5-1 and TRBJ1-2; 9 bases are shared with TRBD1. The CDR3 runs to 18 residues. In germline, CDR1 is SGHRS, CDR2 YFSETQ. With V trimmed by 4 bases and J by 4 bases, 17 bases remained unmatched. The CDR3 here is CASSTNRGRRLGGYGYTF. DNA for the CDR3: TGCGCCAGCAGCACGAACAGGGGGCGTCGATTAGGCGGCTATGGCTACACCTTC.

V gene TRBV9 combines with J gene TRBJ2-5; TRBD2 agrees at 10 bases. The junction had 7 bases not matched to a gene; V was cut back by 4 bases and J by 4 bases. This CDR3 is 15 amino acids long. Germline-derived CDR1 and CDR2 are SGDLS and YYNGEE. In nucleotides, the CDR3 is TGTGCCAGCAGCCCAGCGAGCGGGGGGGCAGAGACCCAGTACTTC. Its translation is CASSPASGGAETQYF.